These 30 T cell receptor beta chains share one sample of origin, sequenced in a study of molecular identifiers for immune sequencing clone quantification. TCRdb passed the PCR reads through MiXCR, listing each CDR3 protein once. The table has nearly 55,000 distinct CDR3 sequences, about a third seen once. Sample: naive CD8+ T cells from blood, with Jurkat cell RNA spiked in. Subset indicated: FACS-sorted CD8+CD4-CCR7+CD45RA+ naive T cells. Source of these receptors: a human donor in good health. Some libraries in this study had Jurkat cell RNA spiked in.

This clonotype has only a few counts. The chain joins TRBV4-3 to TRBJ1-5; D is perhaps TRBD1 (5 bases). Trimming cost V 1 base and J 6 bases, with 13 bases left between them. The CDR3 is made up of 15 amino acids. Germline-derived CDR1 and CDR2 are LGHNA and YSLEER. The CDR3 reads CASSQVAGGTQPQHF. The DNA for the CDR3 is TGCGCCAGCAGCCAAGTGGCGGGGGGGACTCAGCCCCAGCATTTT.

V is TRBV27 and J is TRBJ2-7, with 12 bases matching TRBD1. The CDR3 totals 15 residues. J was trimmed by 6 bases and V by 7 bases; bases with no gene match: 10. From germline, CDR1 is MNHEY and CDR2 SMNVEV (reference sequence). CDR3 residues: CASNPTGTGGREQYF. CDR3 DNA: TGTGCCAGCAATCCCACCGGGACAGGGGGCCGCGAGCAGTACTTC.

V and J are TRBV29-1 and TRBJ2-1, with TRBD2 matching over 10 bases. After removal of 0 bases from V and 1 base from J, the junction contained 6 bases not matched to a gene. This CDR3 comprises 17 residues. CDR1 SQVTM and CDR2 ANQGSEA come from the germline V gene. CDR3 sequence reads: CSVEDSGRAKSYNEQFF. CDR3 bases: TGCAGCGTTGAAGACAGCGGGAGGGCCAAGTCCTACAATGAGCAGTTCTTC.

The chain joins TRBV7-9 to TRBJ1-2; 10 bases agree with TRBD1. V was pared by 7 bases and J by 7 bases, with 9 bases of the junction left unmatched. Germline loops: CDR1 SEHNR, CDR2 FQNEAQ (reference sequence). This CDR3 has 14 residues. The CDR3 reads CASTSIDRGPGYTF. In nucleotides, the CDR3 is TGTGCCAGCACCTCAATAGACAGGGGGCCTGGCTACACCTTC. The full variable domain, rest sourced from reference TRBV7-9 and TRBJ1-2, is DTGVSQNPRHKITKRGQNVTFRCDPISEHNRLYWYRQTLGQGPEFLTYFQNEAQLEKSRLLSDRFSAERPKGSFSTLEIQRTEQGDSAMYLCASTSIDRGPGYTFGSGTRLTVV.

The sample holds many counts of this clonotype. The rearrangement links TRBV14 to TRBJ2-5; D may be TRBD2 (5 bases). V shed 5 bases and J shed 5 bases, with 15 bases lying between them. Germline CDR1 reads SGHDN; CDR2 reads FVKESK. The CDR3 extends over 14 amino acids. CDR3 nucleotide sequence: TGTGCCAGCAGCAAGGAGAGGGCGGGCGAGACCCAGTACTTC. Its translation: CASSKERAGETQYF.

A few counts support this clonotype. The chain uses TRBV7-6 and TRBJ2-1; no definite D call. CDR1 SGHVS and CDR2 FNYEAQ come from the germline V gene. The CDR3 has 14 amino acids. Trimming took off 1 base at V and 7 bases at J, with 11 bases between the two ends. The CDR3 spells CASSLETDGNEQFF. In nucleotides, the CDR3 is TGTGCCAGCAGCTTAGAGACGGATGGGAATGAGCAGTTCTTC.

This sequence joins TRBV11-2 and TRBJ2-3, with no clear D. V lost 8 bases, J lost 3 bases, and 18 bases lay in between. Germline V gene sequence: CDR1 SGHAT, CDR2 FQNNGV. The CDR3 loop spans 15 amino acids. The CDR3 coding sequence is TGTGCCAGCTGTTATGGTGGGGTGGTAACAGATACGCAGTATTTT. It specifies CASCYGGVVTDTQYF. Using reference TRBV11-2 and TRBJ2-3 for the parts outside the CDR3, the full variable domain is EAGVAQSPRYKIIEKRQSVAFWCNPISGHATLYWYQQILGQGPKLLIQFQNNGVVDDSQLPKDRFSAERLKGVDSTLKIQPAKLEDSAVYLCASCYGGVVTDTQYFGPGTRLTVL.

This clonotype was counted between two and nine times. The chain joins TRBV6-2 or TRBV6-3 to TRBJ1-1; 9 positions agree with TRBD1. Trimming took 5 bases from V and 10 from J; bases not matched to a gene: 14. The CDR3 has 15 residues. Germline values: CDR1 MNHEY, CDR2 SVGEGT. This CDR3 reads CASSTPQGANRRAFF. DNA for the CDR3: TGTGCCAGCAGTACCCCACAGGGGGCAAATAGGAGAGCTTTCTTT.

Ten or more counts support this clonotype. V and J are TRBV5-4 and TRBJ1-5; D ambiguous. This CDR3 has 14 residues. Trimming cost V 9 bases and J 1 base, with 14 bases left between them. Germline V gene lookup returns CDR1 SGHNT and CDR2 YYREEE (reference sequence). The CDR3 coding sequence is TGTGCCATCCTACCTGCGGGGAGCAATCAGCCCCAGCATTTT. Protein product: CAILPAGSNQPQHF.

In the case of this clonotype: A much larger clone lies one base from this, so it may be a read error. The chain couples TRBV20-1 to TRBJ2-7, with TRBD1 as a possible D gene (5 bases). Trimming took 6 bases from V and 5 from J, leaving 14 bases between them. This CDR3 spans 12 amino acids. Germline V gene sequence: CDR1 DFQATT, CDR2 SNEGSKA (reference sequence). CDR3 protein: CSARPQGNEQYF. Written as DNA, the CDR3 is TGCAGTGCGAGGCCCCAGGGCAACGAGCAGTACTTC.

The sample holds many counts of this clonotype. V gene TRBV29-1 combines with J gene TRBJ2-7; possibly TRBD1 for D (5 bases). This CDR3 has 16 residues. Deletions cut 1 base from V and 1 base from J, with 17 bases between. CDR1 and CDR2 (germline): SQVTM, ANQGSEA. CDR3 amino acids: CSVEVPGGPGSYEQYF. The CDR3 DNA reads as TGCAGCGTTGAAGTCCCCGGTGGGCCAGGGTCCTACGAGCAGTACTTC.

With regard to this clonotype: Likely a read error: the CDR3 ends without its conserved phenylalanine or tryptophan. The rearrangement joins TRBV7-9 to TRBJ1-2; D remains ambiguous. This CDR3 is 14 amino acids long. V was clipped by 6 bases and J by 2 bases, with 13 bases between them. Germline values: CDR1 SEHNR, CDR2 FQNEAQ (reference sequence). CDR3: CASRPNRGNYGYTS. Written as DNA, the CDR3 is TGTGCCAGCAGGCCGAACCGGGGAAACTATGGCTACACCTCC.

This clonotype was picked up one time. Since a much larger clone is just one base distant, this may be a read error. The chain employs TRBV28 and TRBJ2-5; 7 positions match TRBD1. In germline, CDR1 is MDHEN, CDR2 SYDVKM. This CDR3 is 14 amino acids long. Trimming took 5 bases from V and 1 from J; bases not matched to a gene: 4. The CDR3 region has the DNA TGTGCCAGCAGTATCGGGACAGCCCAAGAGACCCAGTACTTC. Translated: CASSIGTAQETQYF.

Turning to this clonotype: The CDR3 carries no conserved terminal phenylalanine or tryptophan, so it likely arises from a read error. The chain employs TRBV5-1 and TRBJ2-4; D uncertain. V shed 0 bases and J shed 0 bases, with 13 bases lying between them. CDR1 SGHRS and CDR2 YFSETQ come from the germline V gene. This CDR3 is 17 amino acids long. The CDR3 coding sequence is TGCGCCAGCAGCTTGGCCTTGGCGGCCGTAGCCAAAAACATTCAGTACCTC. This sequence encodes CASSLALAAVAKNIQYL.

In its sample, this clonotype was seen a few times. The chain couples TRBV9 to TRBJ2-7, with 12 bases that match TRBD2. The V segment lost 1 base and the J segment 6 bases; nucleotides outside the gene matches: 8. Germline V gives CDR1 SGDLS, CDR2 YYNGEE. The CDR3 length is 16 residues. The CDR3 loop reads CASSVNRLAGVPEQYF. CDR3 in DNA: TGTGCCAGCAGCGTAAACCGACTAGCGGGAGTCCCCGAGCAGTACTTC.

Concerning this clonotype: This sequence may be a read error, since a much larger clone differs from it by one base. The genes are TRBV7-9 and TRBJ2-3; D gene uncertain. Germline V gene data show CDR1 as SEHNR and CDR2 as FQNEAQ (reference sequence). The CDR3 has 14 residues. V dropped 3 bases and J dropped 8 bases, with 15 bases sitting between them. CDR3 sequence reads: CASSFHHSAGTQYF. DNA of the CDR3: TGTGCCAGCAGCTTCCACCACAGCGCTGGTACGCAGTATTTT.

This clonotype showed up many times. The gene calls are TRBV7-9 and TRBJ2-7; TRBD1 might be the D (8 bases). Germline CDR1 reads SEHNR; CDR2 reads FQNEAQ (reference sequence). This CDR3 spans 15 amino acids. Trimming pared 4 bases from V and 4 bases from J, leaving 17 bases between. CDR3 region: CASSSGGGSQYEQYF. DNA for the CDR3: TGTGCCAGCAGCTCAGGGGGCGGGAGTCAGTACGAGCAGTACTTC.

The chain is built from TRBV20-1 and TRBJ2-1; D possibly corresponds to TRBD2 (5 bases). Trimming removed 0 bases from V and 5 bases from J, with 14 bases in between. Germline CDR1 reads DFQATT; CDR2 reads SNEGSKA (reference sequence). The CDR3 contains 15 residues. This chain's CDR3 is CSARDIEGGNNEQFF. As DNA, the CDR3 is TGCAGTGCTAGAGATATTGAGGGCGGCAACAATGAGCAGTTCTTC.

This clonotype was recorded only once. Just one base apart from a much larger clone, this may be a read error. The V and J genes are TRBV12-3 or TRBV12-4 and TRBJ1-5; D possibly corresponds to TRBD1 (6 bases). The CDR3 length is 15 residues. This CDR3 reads CVSSLDAGGNQPQHF. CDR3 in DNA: TGTGTCAGCAGTTTAGATGCAGGGGGCAATCAGCCCCAGCATTTT.

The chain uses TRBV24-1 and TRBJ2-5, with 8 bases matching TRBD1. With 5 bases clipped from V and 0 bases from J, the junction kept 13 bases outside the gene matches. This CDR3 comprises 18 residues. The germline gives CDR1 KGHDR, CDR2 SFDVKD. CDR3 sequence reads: CATSAWIYGGQDQETQYF. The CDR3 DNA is TGTGCCACCAGTGCCTGGATTTACGGGGGACAGGACCAAGAGACCCAGTACTTC.

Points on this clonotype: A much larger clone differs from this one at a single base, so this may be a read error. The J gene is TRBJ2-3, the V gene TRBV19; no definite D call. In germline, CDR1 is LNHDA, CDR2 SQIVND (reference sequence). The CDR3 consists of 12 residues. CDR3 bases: TGTGCCAGTAGAATAGACGGTGATACGCAGTATTTT. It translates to CASRIDGDTQYF.

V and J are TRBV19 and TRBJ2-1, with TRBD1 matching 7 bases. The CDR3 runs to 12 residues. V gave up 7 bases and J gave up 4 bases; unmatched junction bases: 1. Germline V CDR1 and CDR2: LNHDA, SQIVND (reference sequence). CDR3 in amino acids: CASTGGYNEQFF. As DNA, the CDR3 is TGTGCCAGTACAGGGGGTTACAATGAGCAGTTCTTC.

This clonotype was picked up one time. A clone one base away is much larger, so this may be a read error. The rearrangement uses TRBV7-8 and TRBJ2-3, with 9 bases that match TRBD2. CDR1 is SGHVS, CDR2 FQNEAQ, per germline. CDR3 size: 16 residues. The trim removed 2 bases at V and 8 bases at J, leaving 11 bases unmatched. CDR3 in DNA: TGTGCCAGCAGCTTAAGTCGGGCGGGAGGGCCGGGTACGCAGTATTTT. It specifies CASSLSRAGGPGTQYF. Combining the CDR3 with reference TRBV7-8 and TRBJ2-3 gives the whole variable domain GAGVSQSPRYKVAKRGQDVALRCDPISGHVSLFWYQQALGQGPEFLTYFQNEAQLDKSGLPSDRFFAERPEGSVSTLKIQRTQQEDSAVYLCASSLSRAGGPGTQYFGPGTRLTVL.

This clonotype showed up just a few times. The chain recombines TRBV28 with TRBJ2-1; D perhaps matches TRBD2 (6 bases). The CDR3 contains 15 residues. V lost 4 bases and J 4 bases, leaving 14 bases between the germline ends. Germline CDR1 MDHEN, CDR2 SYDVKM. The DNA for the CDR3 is TGTGCCAGCAGTTGGAGGGCAGGGAATTACAATGAGCAGTTCTTC. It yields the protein CASSWRAGNYNEQFF.

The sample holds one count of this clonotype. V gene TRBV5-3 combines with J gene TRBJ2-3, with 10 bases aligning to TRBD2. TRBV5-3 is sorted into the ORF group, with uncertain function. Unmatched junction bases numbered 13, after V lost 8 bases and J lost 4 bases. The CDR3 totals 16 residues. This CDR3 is CASSPGLAGVPDTQYF. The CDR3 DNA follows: TGTGCCAGCAGCCCAGGTCTAGCGGGAGTGCCAGATACGCAGTATTTT.

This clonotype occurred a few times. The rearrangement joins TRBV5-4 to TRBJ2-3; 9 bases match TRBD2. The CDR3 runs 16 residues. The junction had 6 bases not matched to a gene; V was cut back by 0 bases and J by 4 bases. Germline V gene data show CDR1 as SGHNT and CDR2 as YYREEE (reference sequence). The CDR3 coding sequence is TGTGCCAGCAGCTTGGCCGTGGCGGGAGGGCCAGATACGCAGTATTTT. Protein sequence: CASSLAVAGGPDTQYF.

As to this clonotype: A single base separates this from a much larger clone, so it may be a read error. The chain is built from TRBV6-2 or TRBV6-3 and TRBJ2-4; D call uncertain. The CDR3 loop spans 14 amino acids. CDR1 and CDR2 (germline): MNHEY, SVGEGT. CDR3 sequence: CSSTGLITKNIQYF. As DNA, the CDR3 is TGTTCCAGCACCGGCCTTATTACCAAAAACATTCAGTACTTC.

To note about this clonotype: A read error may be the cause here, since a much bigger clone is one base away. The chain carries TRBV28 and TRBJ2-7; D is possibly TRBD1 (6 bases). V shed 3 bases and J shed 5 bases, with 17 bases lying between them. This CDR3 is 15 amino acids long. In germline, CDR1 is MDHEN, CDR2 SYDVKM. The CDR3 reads CASSFEQGMGNEQYF. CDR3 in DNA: TGTGCCAGCAGTTTCGAGCAGGGGATGGGGAACGAGCAGTACTTC.

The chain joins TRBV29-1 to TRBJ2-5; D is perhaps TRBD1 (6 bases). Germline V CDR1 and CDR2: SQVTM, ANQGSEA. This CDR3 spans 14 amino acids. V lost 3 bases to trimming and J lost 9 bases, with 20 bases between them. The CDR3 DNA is TGCAGCGTTGATAGTCGGACAGAAATCGTTGCCCAGTACTTC. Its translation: CSVDSRTEIVAQYF.

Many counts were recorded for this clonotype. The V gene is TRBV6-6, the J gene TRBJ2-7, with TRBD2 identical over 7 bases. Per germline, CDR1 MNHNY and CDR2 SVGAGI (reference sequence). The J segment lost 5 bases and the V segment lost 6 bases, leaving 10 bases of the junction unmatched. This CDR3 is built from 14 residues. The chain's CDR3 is CASSPWGGSDEQYF. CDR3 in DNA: TGTGCCAGCAGCCCCTGGGGGGGTTCTGACGAGCAGTACTTC.